The rows below give T cell receptor beta chains drawn from one sample of a study of metastatic and nonmetastatic thyroid tumors. Using MiXCR, TCRdb reanalyzed the PCR reads. The sample records 85,000 to 100,000 clones, about 12% being singletons. The material sequenced was blood. These receptors all come from a female donor with papillary thyroid cancer or a benign thyroid nodule (not recorded which). Some clones in this sample may be carry-over from other donors' samples. Both conserved end residues are part of each CDR3. The D gene is left open where the match is weak. Rows may omit the clone size; those that give it use once, few, many or a size class.

j_call v_call d_call clone_size cdr3_aa cdr3_nt
TRBJ1-1 TRBV19 TRBD1 few CASITQGTGNTEAFF TGCGCCAGTATCACGCAAGGGACAGGGAACACTGAAGCTTTCTTT
TRBJ1-5 TRBV20-1 NA few CSAVRGNQPQHF TGCAGTGCGGTTAGGGGAAATCAGCCCCAGCATTTT
TRBJ2-2 TRBV9 NA many CASSVGGSVAGELFF TGTGCCAGCAGCGTAGGAGGAAGCGTTGCCGGGGAGCTGTTTTTT
TRBJ1-5 TRBV29-1 NA many CSVAIGAGQPQHF TGCAGCGTCGCCATCGGGGCGGGACAGCCCCAGCATTTT
TRBJ2-3 TRBV30 TRBD2 many CAWRLAGGPGATDTQYF TGTGCCTGGAGGCTAGCGGGAGGGCCCGGGGCAACAGATACGCAGTATTTT
TRBJ2-3 TRBV19 TRBD2 many CASSTTSGGTDTQYF TGTGCCAGTAGTACGACTAGCGGGGGCACAGATACGCAGTATTTT
TRBJ1-2 TRBV29-1 NA many CSVARWDSNPYGYTF TGCAGCGTTGCCCGATGGGACTCGAATCCCTATGGCTACACCTTC
TRBJ1-1 TRBV4-3 NA many CASGPGTNGPLGTEAFF TGCGCCAGCGGGCCAGGAACGAATGGGCCCCTGGGGACTGAAGCTTTCTTT
TRBJ1-3 TRBV5-1 NA many CASSSGTGNTIYF TGCGCCAGCAGCTCAGGGACCGGAAACACCATATATTTT
TRBJ1-6 TRBV9 NA many CASSVGVEGLLHF TGTGCCAGCAGCGTAGGGGTAGAAGGTCTCCTCCACTTT
TRBJ1-2 TRBV12-3/TRBV12-4 NA many CASSFTPGWGKSYTF TGTGCCAGCAGCTTTACTCCTGGATGGGGGAAGAGCTACACCTTC
TRBJ2-1 TRBV6-4 TRBD2 many CASSRTGEGPYNEQFF TGTGCCAGCAGTAGAACGGGGGAGGGGCCTTACAATGAGCAGTTCTTC
TRBJ1-5 TRBV7-8 TRBD1 many CASSTDRDQPQHF TGTGCCAGCAGCACAGACAGGGATCAGCCCCAGCATTTT
TRBJ2-7 TRBV4-2 NA NA CASSQVWVESYEQYF TGTGCCAGCAGCCAAGTCTGGGTGGAGAGTTACGAGCAGTACTTC
TRBJ1-2 TRBV20-1 NA many CSASPLNPRGYTF TGCAGTGCTAGCCCCCTTAACCCTAGGGGCTACACCTTC
TRBJ2-7 TRBV6-1 TRBD1 many CASSEKLEGAIEQYF TGTGCCAGCAGTGAAAAGCTAGAGGGGGCGATCGAGCAGTACTTC
TRBJ2-3 TRBV4-1 TRBD2 few CASSQDSGLADRVSTDTQYF TGCGCCAGCAGCCAAGATAGCGGTCTAGCGGACCGGGTAAGCACAGATACGCAGTATTTT
TRBJ2-7 TRBV20-1 NA many CSARDLDSYTYEQYF TGCAGTGCTAGAGATCTGGACAGCTATACCTACGAGCAGTACTTC
TRBJ2-7 TRBV20-1 NA NA CSAETGWPYEQYF TGCAGTGCTGAGACTGGGTGGCCCTACGAGCAGTACTTC
TRBJ2-2 TRBV7-8 NA many CASSLSSGGANTGELFF TGTGCCAGCAGCTTAAGTTCGGGCGGGGCAAACACCGGGGAGCTGTTTTTT
TRBJ2-1 TRBV9 TRBD2 many CASSPVAGGMDNEQFF TGTGCCAGCAGCCCCGTAGCGGGAGGAATGGACAATGAGCAGTTCTTC
TRBJ1-6 TRBV28 NA many CASSFESPPHF TGTGCCAGCAGTTTCGAGTCACCCCCCCACTTT
TRBJ2-1 TRBV6-5 NA many CASSYSLSLPGTVF TGTGCCAGCAGTTACTCGTTATCACTCCCTGGAACGGTCTTC
TRBJ2-6 TRBV24-1 NA NA CATSVSGFDGGANVLTF TGTGCCACCAGTGTGTCAGGGTTTGATGGTGGGGCCAACGTCCTGACTTTC
TRBJ2-7 TRBV11-2 NA many CASSSVRGLGEQYF TGTGCCAGCAGCTCCGTCAGGGGCCTGGGGGAGCAGTACTTC
TRBJ2-3 TRBV7-8 NA many CASSLVSDTQYF TGTGCCAGCAGCTTAGTTTCAGATACGCAGTATTTT
TRBJ2-1 TRBV25-1 TRBD2 many CASSEAGGRGNEQFF TGTGCCAGCAGTGAAGCGGGAGGGAGGGGCAATGAGCAGTTCTTC
TRBJ2-7 TRBV20-1 NA many CSARGPGGEQYF TGCAGTGCTAGGGGTCCCGGTGGTGAGCAGTACTTC
TRBJ2-2 TRBV19 TRBD2 NA CATRTSGSAGELFF TGTGCCACCCGGACTAGCGGGAGTGCCGGGGAGCTGTTTTTT
TRBJ2-5 TRBV29-1 NA NA CSAQTVGGETQYF TGCAGCGCCCAAACAGTGGGCGGAGAGACCCAGTACTTC
TRBJ2-3 TRBV7-2 TRBD2 many CASSRSTSGRTDTQYF TGTGCCAGCAGCCGCTCGACTAGCGGGCGCACAGATACGCAGTATTTT
TRBJ2-1 TRBV24-1 NA many CATSDRREQFF TGTGCCACCAGTGACCGACGGGAGCAGTTCTTC
TRBJ1-2 TRBV24-1 NA many CATSDYNTNYGYTF TGTGCCACCAGTGATTATAACACTAACTATGGCTACACCTTC
TRBJ2-5 TRBV2 NA many CASLNPLRYPQETQYF TGTGCCAGCCTAAACCCTCTCAGGTATCCCCAAGAGACCCAGTACTTC
TRBJ2-3 TRBV20-1 NA many CSAKTQLRVSDTQYF TGCAGTGCTAAAACCCAATTGCGGGTTTCAGATACGCAGTATTTT
TRBJ2-6 TRBV5-1 NA many CASSFSGAGANVLTF TGCGCCAGCAGCTTTTCGGGGGCTGGGGCCAACGTCCTGACTTTC
TRBJ2-7 TRBV2 TRBD1 NA CASRIQGSDDQYF TGTGCCAGCAGAATACAGGGGTCGGACGATCAGTACTTC
TRBJ1-4 TRBV7-9 NA NA CASIRNVWGRGEKLFF TGTGCCAGCATCCGGAACGTCTGGGGGAGGGGCGAAAAACTGTTTTTT
TRBJ1-4 TRBV18 TRBD1 many CASSPLRVWDSQLNEKLFF TGTGCCAGCTCACCACTACGTGTATGGGACAGCCAACTAAATGAAAAACTGTTTTTT
TRBJ1-1 TRBV28 TRBD1 many CASRRQGANTEAFF TGTGCCAGCAGGAGACAGGGGGCAAATACTGAAGCTTTCTTT
TRBJ2-5 TRBV20-1 TRBD2 many CSAGTTSGAETQYF TGCAGTGCTGGGACGACTAGCGGGGCGGAGACCCAGTACTTC
TRBJ2-1 TRBV14 NA NA CASSRTDSYNEQFF TGTGCCAGCAGCCGTACCGACAGTTACAATGAGCAGTTCTTC
TRBJ1-2 TRBV25-1 NA many CASSDSGGGGYTF TGTGCCAGCAGTGACTCGGGAGGAGGTGGCTACACCTTC
TRBJ2-5 TRBV4-1 NA many CASSPLGAPGLGTQYF TGCGCCAGCAGCCCTCTAGGAGCCCCCGGCTTAGGGACCCAGTACTTC
TRBJ2-7 TRBV28 TRBD1 NA CASSSVWDRAFSYEQYF TGTGCCAGCAGTTCCGTCTGGGACAGGGCGTTCTCCTACGAGCAGTACTTC
TRBJ2-1 TRBV5-8 TRBD1 once CASSLLGQGIEQFF TGTGCCAGCAGCTTGTTGGGACAGGGCATTGAGCAGTTCTTC
TRBJ2-1 TRBV6-1 TRBD2 many CASRSKREAHYNEQFF TGTGCCAGCAGGTCCAAGCGGGAGGCACATTACAATGAGCAGTTCTTC
TRBJ2-5 TRBV6-1 TRBD1 many CASSPSTGGETQYF TGTGCCAGCAGTCCGTCGACAGGGGGGGAGACCCAGTACTTC
TRBJ2-5 TRBV18 NA many CASSPTRASPRETQYF TGTGCCAGCTCACCGACGAGGGCATCCCCCCGGGAGACCCAGTACTTC
TRBJ2-3 TRBV28 TRBD1 many CASRDGTGRGTDTQYF TGTGCCAGCAGGGACGGGACAGGGAGGGGAACAGATACGCAGTATTTT
TRBJ2-1 TRBV13 TRBD2 many CASSVRTSGIKSSYNEQFF TGTGCCAGCAGCGTCAGGACTAGCGGGATAAAAAGCTCCTACAATGAGCAGTTCTTC
TRBJ1-1 TRBV19 NA many CASSIDGDTEAFF TGTGCCAGTAGTATAGACGGGGACACTGAAGCTTTCTTT
TRBJ1-1 TRBV4-3 NA many CASSQFRHMNTEAFF TGCGCCAGCAGCCAATTTCGACACATGAACACTGAAGCTTTCTTT
TRBJ2-7 TRBV27 NA few CASSLSAQGMSYEQYF TGTGCCAGCAGTTTATCGGCCCAGGGAATGTCCTACGAGCAATACTTC
TRBJ2-7 TRBV20-1 TRBD1 NA CSAPLVGGQGNNEQYF TGCAGTGCTCCTCTGGTCGGGGGACAGGGCAACAACGAGCAGTACTTC
TRBJ2-7 TRBV6-1 TRBD2 many CASSTPGLPNEQYF TGTGCCAGCAGTACACCGGGACTACCGAACGAGCAGTACTTC
TRBJ1-1 TRBV20-1 NA NA CSARVAGPPNTEAFF TGCAGTGCTAGAGTAGCAGGGCCTCCTAACACTGAAGCTTTCTTT